This is a list of T cell receptor beta chains from one sample in a study of monozygotic twins with inflammatory bowel disease. Following a re-call of the 5' RACE reads, TCRdb has one entry per CDR3 protein and lacks DNA. The sample holds a few hundred thousand distinct CDR3 sequences. The specimen was blood. Receptors were obtained from a human donor with ulcerative colitis or Crohn's disease, or a healthy co-twin of an affected twin (not recorded which). Both conserved end residues are part of each CDR3.

j_call: TRBJ1-2
v_call: TRBV7-9
cdr3_length: 15
cdr3_aa: CASSLGARAPYGYTF

j_call: TRBJ2-7
v_call: TRBV27
cdr3_length: 14
cdr3_aa: CASSLEGGGLEQYF

j_call: TRBJ2-7
v_call: TRBV20-1
cdr3_length: 13
cdr3_aa: CSARSRGLYEQYF

j_call: TRBJ2-7
v_call: TRBV6-1
cdr3_length: 15
cdr3_aa: CASSEGQGASYEQYF

j_call: TRBJ2-3
v_call: TRBV19
cdr3_length: 15
cdr3_aa: CASSQLKSSTDTQYF

j_call: TRBJ2-5
v_call: TRBV4-3
cdr3_length: 14
cdr3_aa: CASSPGQKGETQYF

j_call: TRBJ2-7
v_call: TRBV12-3/TRBV12-4
cdr3_length: 11
cdr3_aa: CASSGGDEQYF

j_call: TRBJ1-1
v_call: TRBV6-1
cdr3_length: 13
cdr3_aa: CASSPWTGFGAFF

j_call: TRBJ2-4
v_call: TRBV20-1
cdr3_length: 16
cdr3_aa: CSASIGTPFPKNIQYF

j_call: TRBJ2-3
v_call: TRBV5-5
cdr3_length: 17
cdr3_aa: CASSPQRGGYSTDTQYF

j_call: TRBJ1-1
v_call: TRBV20-1
cdr3_length: 15
cdr3_aa: CSASSGAGRNTEAFF

j_call: TRBJ1-1
v_call: TRBV7-3
cdr3_length: 15
cdr3_aa: CASSLASTGKGEAFF

j_call: TRBJ2-3
v_call: TRBV5-5
cdr3_length: 16
cdr3_aa: CASSSGQKSLTDTQYF

j_call: TRBJ1-2
v_call: TRBV18
cdr3_length: 16
cdr3_aa: CASSPPGPAPGYGYTF

j_call: TRBJ1-5
v_call: TRBV6-2/TRBV6-3
cdr3_length: 17
cdr3_aa: CASTRTGGTGSNQPQHF

j_call: TRBJ1-2
v_call: TRBV4-3
cdr3_length: 16
cdr3_aa: CASSQDTGLKLHGYTF

j_call: TRBJ2-7
v_call: TRBV24-1
cdr3_length: 15
cdr3_aa: CATSAPDRGSYEQYF

j_call: TRBJ2-2
v_call: TRBV11-2
cdr3_length: 13
cdr3_aa: CASSPGPAGELFF

j_call: TRBJ2-2
v_call: TRBV30
cdr3_length: 12
cdr3_aa: CAWTKATGELFF

j_call: TRBJ2-7
v_call: TRBV12-3/TRBV12-4
cdr3_length: 15
cdr3_aa: CASSLWRQGIYEQYF

j_call: TRBJ2-1
v_call: TRBV4-1
cdr3_length: 16
cdr3_aa: CASSQDLSSGQGFQFF

j_call: TRBJ1-2
v_call: TRBV4-3
cdr3_length: 15
cdr3_aa: CASSQHRDRGIGYTF

j_call: TRBJ2-7
v_call: TRBV30
cdr3_length: 12
cdr3_aa: CAWTEGGGEQYF

j_call: TRBJ2-3
v_call: TRBV5-1
cdr3_length: 22
cdr3_aa: CASSSRFTTSGGPLDEADTQYF

j_call: TRBJ1-2
v_call: TRBV4-3
cdr3_length: 15
cdr3_aa: CASSRGGTSAYGYTF

j_call: TRBJ2-3
v_call: TRBV5-1
cdr3_length: 19
cdr3_aa: CASSLGLAGGRTSTDTQYF

j_call: TRBJ2-5
v_call: TRBV6-1
cdr3_length: 15
cdr3_aa: CASSLTGGGWETQYF

j_call: TRBJ2-7
v_call: TRBV5-1
cdr3_length: 17
cdr3_aa: CASSLVSGGALSYEQYF

j_call: TRBJ2-2
v_call: TRBV7-2
cdr3_length: 17
cdr3_aa: CASSRGLAGGYTGELFF

j_call: TRBJ2-7
v_call: TRBV5-1
cdr3_length: 15
cdr3_aa: CASSVPGQGPYEQYF

j_call: TRBJ2-2
v_call: TRBV15
cdr3_length: 16
cdr3_aa: CATSRLEFQGWEELFF

j_call: TRBJ1-1
v_call: TRBV19
cdr3_length: 17
cdr3_aa: CASRPWGQGRKNTEAFF

j_call: TRBJ2-3
v_call: TRBV9
cdr3_length: 17
cdr3_aa: CASSVDSGTSDTDTQYF

j_call: TRBJ2-7
v_call: TRBV6-2/TRBV6-3
cdr3_length: 14
cdr3_aa: CASSYSSPSYEQYF

j_call: TRBJ1-2
v_call: TRBV12-3/TRBV12-4
cdr3_length: 16
cdr3_aa: CASSLQLGTGTYGYTF

j_call: TRBJ2-7
v_call: TRBV23-1
cdr3_length: 13
cdr3_aa: CASFSRDPHEQYF

j_call: TRBJ2-7
v_call: TRBV20-1
cdr3_length: 13
cdr3_aa: CSAKDRVGYEQYF

j_call: TRBJ2-3
v_call: TRBV5-8
cdr3_length: 15
cdr3_aa: CASSPLSELADTQYF

j_call: TRBJ1-6
v_call: TRBV7-9
cdr3_length: 15
cdr3_aa: CASSSRGIMGSPLHF

j_call: TRBJ2-3
v_call: TRBV29-1
cdr3_length: 12
cdr3_aa: CSVDLATDTQYF

j_call: TRBJ2-3
v_call: TRBV4-3
cdr3_length: 15
cdr3_aa: CASSQDHSGRGTQYF

j_call: TRBJ2-1
v_call: TRBV7-9
cdr3_length: 15
cdr3_aa: CASSFVAGGLYEQFF

j_call: TRBJ1-5
v_call: TRBV20-1
cdr3_length: 17
cdr3_aa: CSARVASGRVTTQPQHF

j_call: TRBJ2-7
v_call: TRBV3-1
cdr3_length: 14
cdr3_aa: CASSIVRLAGEQYF